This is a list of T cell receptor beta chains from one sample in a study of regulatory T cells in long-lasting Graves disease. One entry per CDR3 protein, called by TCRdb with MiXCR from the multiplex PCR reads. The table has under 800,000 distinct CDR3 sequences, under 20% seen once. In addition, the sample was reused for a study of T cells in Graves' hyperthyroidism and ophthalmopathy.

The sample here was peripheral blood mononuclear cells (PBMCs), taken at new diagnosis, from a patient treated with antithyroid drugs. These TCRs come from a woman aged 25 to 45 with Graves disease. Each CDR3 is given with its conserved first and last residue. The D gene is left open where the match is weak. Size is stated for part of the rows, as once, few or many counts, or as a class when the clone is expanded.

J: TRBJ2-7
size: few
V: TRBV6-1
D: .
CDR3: CASSLLGAHEQYF
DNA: TGTGCCAGCAGTTTACTGGGAGCCCACGAGCAGTACTTC

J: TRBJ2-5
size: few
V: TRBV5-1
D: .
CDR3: CASSPGALQGKETQYF
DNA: TGCGCCAGCAGCCCCGGCGCGCTACAGGGAAAAGAGACCCAGTACTTC

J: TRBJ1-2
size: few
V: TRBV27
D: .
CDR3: CASSLVGANYGYTF
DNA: TGTGCCAGCAGTTTAGTAGGGGCTAACTATGGCTACACCTTC

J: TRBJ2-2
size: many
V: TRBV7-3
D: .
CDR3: CASSLTSHGELFF
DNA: TGTGCCAGCAGCTTAACGTCGCACGGGGAGCTGTTTTTT

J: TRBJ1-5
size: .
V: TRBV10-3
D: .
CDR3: CAISESSYSGYQPQHF
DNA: TGTGCCATCAGTGAAAGTAGTTACAGTGGCTATCAGCCCCAGCATTTT

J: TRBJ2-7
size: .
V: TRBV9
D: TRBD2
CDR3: CASSPLGLAGAYEQYF
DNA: TGTGCCAGCAGCCCCCTTGGGCTAGCGGGAGCCTACGAGCAGTACTTC

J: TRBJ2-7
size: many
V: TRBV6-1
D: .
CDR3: CASSEKRITWLEQYF
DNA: TGTGCCAGCAGTGAGAAGAGAATTACTTGGTTGGAGCAGTACTTC

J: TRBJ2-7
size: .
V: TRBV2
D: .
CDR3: CASIWDPLGEQYF
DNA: TGTGCCAGCATTTGGGACCCCTTAGGGGAGCAGTACTTC

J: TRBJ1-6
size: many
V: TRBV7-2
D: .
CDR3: CASSLAGWNSPLHF
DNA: TGTGCCAGCAGCTTAGCAGGGTGGAATTCACCCCTCCACTTT

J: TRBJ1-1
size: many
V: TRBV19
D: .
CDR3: CASGNTEAFF
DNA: TGTGCCAGTGGCAACACTGAAGCTTTCTTT